This T cell receptor beta chain was documented in a study of cytomegalovirus exposure and HLA in healthy donors. Germline V CDR1 and CDR2: MNHNS, SASEGT. The CDR3 contains 16 residues. V was clipped by 4 bases and J by 4 bases; unmatched bases: 8. With 60 Vbeta and 13 Jbeta primers, the PCR was carried out. The assay was immunoSEQ multiplex PCR, and TCRdb's table has in-frame clones only and misses some. The sample consists of more than 150,000 clones, roughly four fifths of them appearing once. This clone turned up a few times. V gene TRBV6-1 combines with J gene TRBJ2-2; 8 bases map to TRBD2. The sequence was collected from a man aged 45-65 years in good health and CMV-seronegative. The material sequenced was PBMCs. As DNA, the CDR3 is TGTGCCAGCAGTGGAAGTCGACTAGCGACCACCGGGGAGCTGTTTTTT. Amino acid sequence: CASSGSRLATTGELFF.